One sample yielded the 19 T cell receptor beta chains listed below, sequenced in a study of shared clonotypes between healthy human individuals. Libraries were prepared by immunoSEQ multiplex PCR; TCRdb keeps only in-frame clonotypes and omits some of them. The table has more than 550,000 clones, under 95% seen once; the top ten hold more than 20%. Cells designated naive CD8 were CD45RO-negative and were positively selected for CCR7, with terminally differentiated effector memory CD45RA+ cells excluded. Material for sequencing was naive CD8+ T cells sorted from blood. The source of these receptors is a young man in good health.

This sequence joins TRBV7-6 and TRBJ1-1, with 8 bases aligning to TRBD1. V was clipped by 2 bases and J by 0 bases; unmatched bases: 5. This CDR3 has 16 residues. Germline values: CDR1 SGHVS, CDR2 FNYEAQ. The CDR3 reads CASSLTPGGMNTEAFF. The CDR3 nucleotides read TGTGCCAGCAGCTTAACACCAGGGGGCATGAACACTGAAGCTTTCTTT.

Only a few counts were recorded for this clone. V gene TRBV7-9 combines with J gene TRBJ1-1; D is uncertain. Germline V gene sequence: CDR1 SEHNR, CDR2 FQNEAQ (reference sequence). The CDR3 length is 12 residues. V lost 5 bases and J lost 6, with 10 bases in between. The CDR3 DNA reads as TGTGCCAGCAGCCCGAGTGTCGCTGAAGCTTTCTTT. This encodes CASSPSVAEAFF.

The chain uses TRBV7-3 and TRBJ2-3, with TRBD2 identical over 10 bases. CDR3 length: 17 amino acids. V lost 5 bases and J lost 3; bases outside the gene matches: 11. Germline assignment: CDR1 SGHTA and CDR2 FQGTGA. In nucleotides, the CDR3 is TGTGCCAGCAGCCCAAACCCTAGCGGGAGTGGGACAGATACGCAGTATTTT. Its protein is CASSPNPSGSGTDTQYF.

This rearrangement joins TRBV7-2 to TRBJ2-1; D is perhaps TRBD2 (7 bases). With 6 bases removed from V and 13 bases from J, the gap between germline ends came to 22 bases. Germline V lookup: CDR1 SGHTA, CDR2 FQGNSA. The CDR3 has 14 residues. The CDR3 coding sequence is TGTGCCAGCAGGGAGGCTAGCGGAGGGGGTCCACAGTTCTTC. Translation gives CASREASGGGPQFF.

This chain connects TRBV5-1 to TRBJ2-7; TRBD1 is a possible D gene (5 bases). Germline V gene lookup returns CDR1 SGHRS and CDR2 YFSETQ. V dropped 0 bases and J dropped 2 bases, with 9 bases sitting between them. The CDR3 has 14 amino acids. As DNA, the CDR3 is TGCGCCAGCAGCTTGGCCCAGGGTCCCTACGAGCAGTACTTC. This encodes CASSLAQGPYEQYF.

In regard to this clone: This may arise from a read error, as a much more abundant clone is one base away. V is TRBV15 and J is TRBJ2-3; the D is unclear. This CDR3 has 14 amino acids. Per the germline V gene, CDR1 is LNHNV and CDR2 is YYDKDF (reference sequence). V was shortened by 0 bases and J by 2 bases, with 6 bases between the two germline ends. The CDR3 coding sequence is TGTGCCACCAGCAGAGAGGGTGACACAGATACGCAGTATTTT. Its protein product is CATSREGDTDTQYF.

The chain joins TRBV18 to TRBJ2-7, with 7 bases lining up with TRBD1. With 3 bases clipped from V and 3 bases from J, the junction kept 5 bases outside the gene matches. The CDR3 sequence is 14 residues long. Germline V gene data show CDR1 as KGHSH and CDR2 as LQKENI. The CDR3, as DNA: TGTGCCAGCTCACCCCCAGGGGGTGGCTACGAGCAGTACTTC. Protein sequence: CASSPPGGGYEQYF.

V gene TRBV6-6 combines with J gene TRBJ2-3, with D hard to call. CDR1 and CDR2 from the germline V gene are MNHNY and SVGAGI (reference sequence). The CDR3 extends over 12 amino acids. Between the trimmed V and J ends, which lost 7 bases and 2 bases, there was a span of 7 bases. DNA of the CDR3: TGTGCCAGCACTCACCCCACAGATACGCAGTATTTT. Translating gives CASTHPTDTQYF.

The chain combines TRBV5-1 with TRBJ2-7; D may match TRBD1 or TRBD2 (6 bases each). The V gene's germline CDR1 is SGHRS and CDR2 YFSETQ. The V end was cut by 4 bases, the J end by 5 bases, with 19 bases between. This CDR3 has 15 amino acids. CDR3 in DNA: TGCGCCAGCAGCGTGGAGGGGGGCAGGGTGGACGAGCAGTACTTC. It specifies CASSVEGGRVDEQYF.

The V call is TRBV27, the J call TRBJ1-1; no clear D gene. This CDR3 comprises 13 residues. Trimming took 6 bases from V and 0 from J, leaving 8 bases between them. Germline V CDR1 and CDR2: MNHEY, SMNVEV (reference sequence). The CDR3 is CASSPGVNTEAFF. The CDR3 DNA reads as TGTGCCAGCAGCCCCGGGGTGAACACTGAAGCTTTCTTT.

This rearrangement joins TRBV7-6 to TRBJ2-1; D perhaps matches TRBD2 (6 bases). This CDR3 region has 17 residues. Between the trimmed V and J ends, which lost 1 base and 0 bases, there was a span of 13 bases. Germline V gene lookup returns CDR1 SGHVS and CDR2 FNYEAQ. The CDR3 sequence: CASSLEAGGNSYNEQFF. The CDR3 DNA follows: TGTGCCAGCAGCTTAGAGGCGGGCGGGAACTCCTACAATGAGCAGTTCTTC.

V usage is TRBV27 and J usage is TRBJ2-7; D may be TRBD2 (6 bases). Trimming removed 8 bases at V and 1 base at J, with 9 bases between. The CDR3 is 12 residues long. CDR1 and CDR2 from the germline V gene are MNHEY and SMNVEV (reference sequence). CDR3 sequence reads: CASGGGSYEQYF. In nucleotides, the CDR3 is TGTGCCAGCGGTGGGGGGTCCTACGAGCAGTACTTC.

The rearrangement uses TRBV21-1 and TRBJ2-1. TRBV21-1 is marked as a pseudogene. The CDR3 spans 13 residues. The CDR3 DNA sequence: TGTGCCAGCAGCAAAGAACGTTACAATGAGCAGTTCTTC. It yields the protein CASSKERYNEQFF.

The chain is built from TRBV7-9 and TRBJ1-5; D not certain. Trimming took 1 base from V and 3 from J, leaving 7 bases between them. This CDR3 has 14 residues. The germline CDR1 and CDR2 sequences are SEHNR and FQNEAQ (reference sequence). DNA for the CDR3: TGTGCCAGCAGCTTAGTTGGGAACAATCAGCCCCAGCATTTT. This encodes CASSLVGNNQPQHF. The complete variable domain, with remaining parts taken from reference TRBV7-9 and TRBJ1-5, reads DTGVSQNPRHKITKRGQNVTFRCDPISEHNRLYWYRQTLGQGPEFLTYFQNEAQLEKSRLLSDRFSAERPKGSFSTLEIQRTEQGDSAMYLCASSLVGNNQPQHFGDGTRLSIL.

The chain couples TRBV11-2 to TRBJ2-1, with 9 bases matching TRBD2. V lost 1 base to trimming and J lost 9 bases; unmatched junction nucleotides: 7. This CDR3 is 15 amino acids long. Germline V CDR1 and CDR2: SGHAT, FQNNGV. The CDR3 region is CASSLVIGTSSEQFF. CDR3 DNA sequence: TGTGCCAGCAGCTTAGTTATTGGGACTAGCAGTGAGCAGTTCTTC.

The V gene is TRBV5-6, the J gene TRBJ1-2, with TRBD1 as a possible D gene (6 bases). Germline CDR1 SGHDT, CDR2 YYEEEE. The V end lost 5 bases, the J end lost 0 bases, and 14 bases lay between the germline ends. The CDR3 has 15 amino acids. This CDR3 is CASRGWGAANYGYTF. The CDR3, as DNA: TGTGCCAGCAGAGGATGGGGGGCGGCTAACTATGGCTACACCTTC.

J is TRBJ2-1 and V is TRBV7-6, with TRBD2 matching 10 bases. J gave up 4 bases and V 3 bases, and 9 bases lay outside the gene matches. The germline gives CDR1 SGHVS, CDR2 FNYEAQ. This CDR3 contains 17 residues. This CDR3 is CASSLGTAGGGYNEQFF. The DNA for the CDR3 is TGTGCCAGCAGCTTGGGTACAGCGGGAGGGGGTTACAATGAGCAGTTCTTC.

This chain joins TRBV7-9 and TRBJ1-4; TRBD1 is a possible D gene (6 bases). The CDR3 spans 14 residues. V lost 5 bases, J lost 7 bases, and 14 bases lay in between. The germline gives CDR1 SEHNR, CDR2 FQNEAQ (reference sequence). CDR3 sequence reads: CASSHTGKGEKLFF. In nucleotides, the CDR3 is TGTGCCAGCAGCCATACAGGGAAGGGTGAAAAACTGTTTTTT.

As regards this clone: In the same sample, other DNA sequences code for this CDR3. The rearrangement joins TRBV7-9 to TRBJ2-7, with no clear D. The CDR3 is 11 residues long. The ends were cut back, 6 bases at V and 2 bases at J, with 5 bases in the middle. Germline V CDR1 and CDR2: SEHNR, FQNEAQ (reference sequence). The CDR3 loop reads CASSATYEQYF. The CDR3 DNA follows: TGTGCCAGCAGTGCCACCTACGAGCAGTACTTC.